Detailed here is one T cell receptor beta chain. Its antigen is currently unknown. This sample was included in a study of T cells in Graves' hyperthyroidism and ophthalmopathy. Overall study findings and caveats: Stable hyperthyroidism was separated from ophthalmopathy by a model based on 13 V-J features.

The TCR beta CDR3 regions underwent amplification using RNA transcripts as the source. Using the HTBI primer set, a first-round RT-PCR was run on the TCR CDR3. TCRdb called the multiplex PCR reads again in MiXCR, with one record for every CDR3 protein. Among about 350,000 distinct CDR3 sequences listed, about 15% were seen once. This TCR derives from a woman aged 30 to 39 with Graves' hyperthyroidism. Material: blood.

This CDR3 is CASQGADRAGHNEQFF. CDR3 in DNA: TGTGCCAGCCAGGGGGCGGACAGGGCTGGACACAATGAGCAGTTCTTC. The chain carries TRBV7-9 and TRBJ2-1, with TRBD1 matching 8 bases. This CDR3 comprises 16 residues. Unmatched junction bases numbered 14, after V lost 8 bases and J lost 5 bases. CDR1 is SEHNR and CDR2 is FQNEAQ in the germline V gene (reference sequence).